The sequence of this TCR beta chain was determined in a study of T cell changes during pregnancy in multiple sclerosis. The V segment lost 0 bases and the J segment 6 bases; nucleotides outside the gene matches: 5. Per the germline V gene, CDR1 is ENHRY and CDR2 is SYGVKD. CDR3 size: 16 residues. Sequencing was performed with immunoSEQ multiplex PCR; in TCRdb, only in-frame clones are kept and a portion is missing. The data hold roughly 80,000 clones, with approximately 93% observed a single time. This receptor was obtained from a female donor with multiple sclerosis, enrolled in a pregnancy study. The chain recombines TRBV10-3 with TRBJ1-4; the match to TRBD1 covers 9 bases. The sample was peripheral blood, taken in the second trimester of pregnancy. CDR3 residues: CAISESVTGGDEKLFF. DNA of the CDR3: TGTGCCATCAGTGAGTCTGTGACAGGGGGGGATGAAAAACTGTTTTTT.